This T cell receptor beta chain was sequenced during a study of shared clonotypes between healthy human individuals. Overall study context: Each donor's CD8 memory used one plate, CD8 naive two, each CD4 subset three. Study-wide results and limits: Generally, naive subsets came out with larger estimated richness than memory subsets. Since donors were few, the genetic and exposure-history diversity represented was limited.

This CDR3 contains 15 residues. The J segment lost 2 bases and the V segment lost 3 bases, leaving 5 bases of the junction unmatched. Germline CDR1 SGDLS, CDR2 YYNGEE. Measured with immunoSEQ multiplex PCR; TCRdb has only the in-frame clones, and not every one. The sample comprises roughly 1,000,000 clones, around 78% of which are singletons, and around 0.47% rests with the top ten. To note about this clone: Its target is not known.

This clonotype was sampled from a young man in good health. Some clones in this sample may be carry-over from other donors' samples. The J gene is TRBJ2-7, the V gene TRBV9; 10 nucleotides agree with TRBD2. Sequenced: memory CD4+ T cells from PBMCs. Subset: CD45RA-negative fraction. CDR3 residues: CASSESGTSAYEQYF. The DNA of the CDR3 is TGTGCCAGCAGCGAATCCGGGACTAGCGCCTACGAGCAGTACTTC.